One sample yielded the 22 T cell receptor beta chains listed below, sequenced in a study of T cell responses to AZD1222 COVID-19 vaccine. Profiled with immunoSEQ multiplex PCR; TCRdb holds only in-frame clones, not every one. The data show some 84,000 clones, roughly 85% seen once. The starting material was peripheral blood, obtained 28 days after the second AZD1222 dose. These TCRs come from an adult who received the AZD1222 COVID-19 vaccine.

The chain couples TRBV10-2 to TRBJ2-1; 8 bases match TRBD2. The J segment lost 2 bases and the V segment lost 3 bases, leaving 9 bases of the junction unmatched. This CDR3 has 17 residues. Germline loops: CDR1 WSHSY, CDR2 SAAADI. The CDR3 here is CASSESGASGPYNEQFF. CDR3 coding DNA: TGCGCCAGCAGTGAATCCGGGGCTAGCGGGCCCTACAATGAGCAGTTCTTC.

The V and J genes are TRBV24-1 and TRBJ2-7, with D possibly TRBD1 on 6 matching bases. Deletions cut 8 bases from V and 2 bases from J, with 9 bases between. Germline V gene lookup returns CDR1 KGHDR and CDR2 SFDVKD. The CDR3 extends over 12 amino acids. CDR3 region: CATIDRTYEQYF. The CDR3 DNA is TGTGCCACCATCGACAGGACCTACGAGCAGTACTTC.

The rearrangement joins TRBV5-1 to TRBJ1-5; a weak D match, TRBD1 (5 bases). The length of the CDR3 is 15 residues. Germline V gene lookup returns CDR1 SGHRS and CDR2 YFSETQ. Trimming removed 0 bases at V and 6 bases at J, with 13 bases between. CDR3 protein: CASSLDGGDVQPQHF. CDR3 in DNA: TGCGCCAGCAGCTTGGACGGGGGTGACGTTCAGCCCCAGCATTTT.

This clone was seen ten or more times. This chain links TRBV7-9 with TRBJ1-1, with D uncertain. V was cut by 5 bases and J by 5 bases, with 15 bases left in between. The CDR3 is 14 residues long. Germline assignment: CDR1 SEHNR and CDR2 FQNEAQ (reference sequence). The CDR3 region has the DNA TGTGCCAGCAGCCCATCGCAGATAAGAACTGAAGCTTTCTTT. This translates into CASSPSQIRTEAFF.

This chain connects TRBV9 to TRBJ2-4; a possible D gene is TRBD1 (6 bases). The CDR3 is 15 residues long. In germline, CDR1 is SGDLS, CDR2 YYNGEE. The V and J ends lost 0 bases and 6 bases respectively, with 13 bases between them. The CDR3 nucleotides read TGTGCCAGCAGCGTAGATCACACAGGGTTAAACATTCAGTACTTC. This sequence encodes CASSVDHTGLNIQYF.

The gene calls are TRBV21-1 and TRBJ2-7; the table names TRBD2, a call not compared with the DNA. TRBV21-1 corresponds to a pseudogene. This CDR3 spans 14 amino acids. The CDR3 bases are TGTGCCAGCAGCACGCCGCAACTAGCGAACGAGCAGTACTTC. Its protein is CASSTPQLANEQYF.

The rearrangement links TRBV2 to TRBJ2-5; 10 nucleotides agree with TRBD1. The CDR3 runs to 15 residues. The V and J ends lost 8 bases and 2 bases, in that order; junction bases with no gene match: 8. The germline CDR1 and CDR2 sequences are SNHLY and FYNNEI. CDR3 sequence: CASDLTGGVQETQYF. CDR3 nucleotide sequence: TGTGCCAGCGACCTGACAGGGGGCGTTCAAGAGACCCAGTACTTC.

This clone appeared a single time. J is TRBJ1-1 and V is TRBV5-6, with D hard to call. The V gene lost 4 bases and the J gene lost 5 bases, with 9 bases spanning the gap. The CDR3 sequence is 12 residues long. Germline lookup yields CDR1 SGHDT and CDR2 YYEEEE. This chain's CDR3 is CASSLDGTEAFF. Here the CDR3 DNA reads TGTGCCAGCAGCCTTGACGGGACTGAAGCTTTCTTT.

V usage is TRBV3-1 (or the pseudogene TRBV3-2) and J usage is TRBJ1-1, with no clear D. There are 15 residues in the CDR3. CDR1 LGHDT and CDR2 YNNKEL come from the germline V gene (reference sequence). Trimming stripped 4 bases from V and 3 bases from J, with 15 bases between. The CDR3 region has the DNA TGTGCCAGCAGCCCGGGCCGGGGTCGCTACACTGAAGCTTTCTTT. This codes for CASSPGRGRYTEAFF.

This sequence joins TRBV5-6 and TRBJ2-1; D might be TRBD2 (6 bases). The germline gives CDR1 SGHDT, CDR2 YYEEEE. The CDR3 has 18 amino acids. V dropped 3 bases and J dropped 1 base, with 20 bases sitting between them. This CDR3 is CASSWGNGGSRSYNEQFF. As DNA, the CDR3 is TGTGCCAGCAGCTGGGGGAACGGGGGTTCGAGATCCTACAATGAGCAGTTCTTC.

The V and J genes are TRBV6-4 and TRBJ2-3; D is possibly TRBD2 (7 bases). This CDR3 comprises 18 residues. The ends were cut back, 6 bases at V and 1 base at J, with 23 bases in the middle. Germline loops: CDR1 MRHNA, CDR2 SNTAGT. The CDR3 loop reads CASRTVGGPRIGTDTQYF. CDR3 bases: TGTGCCAGCAGGACCGTGGGGGGGCCCCGAATCGGCACAGATACGCAGTATTTT.

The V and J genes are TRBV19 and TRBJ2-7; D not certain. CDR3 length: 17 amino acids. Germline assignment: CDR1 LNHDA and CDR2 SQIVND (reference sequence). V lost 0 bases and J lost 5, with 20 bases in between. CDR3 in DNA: TGTGCCAGTAGTATAGATCATCGGCCAGGCACTTCCCACGAGCAGTACTTC. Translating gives CASSIDHRPGTSHEQYF.

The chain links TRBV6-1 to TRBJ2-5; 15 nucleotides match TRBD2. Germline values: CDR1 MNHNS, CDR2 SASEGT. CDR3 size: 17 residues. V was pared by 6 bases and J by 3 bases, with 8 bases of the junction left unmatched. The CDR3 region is CASRETGTSGGKETQYF. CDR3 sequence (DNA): TGTGCCAGCAGAGAAACCGGGACTAGCGGGGGGAAAGAGACCCAGTACTTC.

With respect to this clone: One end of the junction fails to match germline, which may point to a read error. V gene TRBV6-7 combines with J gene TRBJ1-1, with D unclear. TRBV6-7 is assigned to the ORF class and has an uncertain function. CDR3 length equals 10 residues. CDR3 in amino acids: CASRAPDAFF. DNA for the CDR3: TGTGCCAGCAGGGCCCCTGACGCTTTCTTT.

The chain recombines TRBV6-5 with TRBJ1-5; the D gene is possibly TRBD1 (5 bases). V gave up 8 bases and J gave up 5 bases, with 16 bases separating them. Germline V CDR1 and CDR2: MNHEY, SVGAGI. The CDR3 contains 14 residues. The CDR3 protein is CASGPREGYQPQHF. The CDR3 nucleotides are TGTGCCAGCGGTCCCAGGGAGGGCTATCAGCCCCAGCATTTT.

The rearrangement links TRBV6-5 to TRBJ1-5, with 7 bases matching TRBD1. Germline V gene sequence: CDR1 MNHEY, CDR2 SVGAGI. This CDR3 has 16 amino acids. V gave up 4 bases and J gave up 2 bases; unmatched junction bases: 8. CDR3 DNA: TGTGCCAGCAGTTCCGGACAGGCAGGGGGCAATCAGCCCCAGCATTTT. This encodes CASSSGQAGGNQPQHF.

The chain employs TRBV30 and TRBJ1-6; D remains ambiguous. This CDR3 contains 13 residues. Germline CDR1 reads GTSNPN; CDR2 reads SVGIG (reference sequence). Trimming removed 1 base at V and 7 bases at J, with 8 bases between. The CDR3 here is CAWSAGRNSPLHF. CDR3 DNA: TGTGCCTGGAGTGCCGGCAGGAATTCACCCCTCCACTTT.

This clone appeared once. CDR3 nucleotides: TGTGCCAGCAGCCCGATAGGGGTTTGGACTGAAGCTTTCTTT. Translation gives CASSPIGVWTEAFF. The chain combines TRBV11-1 with TRBJ1-1; a weak D match, TRBD1 (5 bases). The CDR3 has 14 residues. Germline values: CDR1 SGHAT, CDR2 FQDESV (reference sequence). The germline V and J ends were trimmed by 5 bases and 5 bases, with 15 bases remaining between them.

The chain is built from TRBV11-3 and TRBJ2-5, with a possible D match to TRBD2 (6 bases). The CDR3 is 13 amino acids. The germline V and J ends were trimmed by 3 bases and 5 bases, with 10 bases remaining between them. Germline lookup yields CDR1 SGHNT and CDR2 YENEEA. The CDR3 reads CASSFTSLETQYF. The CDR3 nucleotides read TGTGCCAGCAGCTTTACTAGCTTGGAGACCCAGTACTTC. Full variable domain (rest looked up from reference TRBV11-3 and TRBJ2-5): EAGVVQSPRYKIIEKKQPVAFWCNPISGHNTLYWYLQNLGQGPELLIRYENEEAVDDSQLPKDRFSAERLKGVDSTLKIQPAELGDSAVYLCASSFTSLETQYFGPGTRLLVL.

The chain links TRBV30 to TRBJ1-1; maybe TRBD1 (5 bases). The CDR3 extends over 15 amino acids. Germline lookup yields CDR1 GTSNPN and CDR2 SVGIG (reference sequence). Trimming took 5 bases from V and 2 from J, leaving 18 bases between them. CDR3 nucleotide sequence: TGTGCCTGGGATCGGTCCGTGACAGAAAACACTGAAGCTTTCTTT. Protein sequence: CAWDRSVTENTEAFF.

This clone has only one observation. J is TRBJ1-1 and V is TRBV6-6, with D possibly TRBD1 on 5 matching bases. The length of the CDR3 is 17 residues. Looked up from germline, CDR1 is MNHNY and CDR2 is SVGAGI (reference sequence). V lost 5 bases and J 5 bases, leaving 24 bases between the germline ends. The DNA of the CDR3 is TGTGCCAGCAGTCGATTCCCCCCCCGCGACAGCCGTACTGAAGCTTTCTTT. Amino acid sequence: CASSRFPPRDSRTEAFF.

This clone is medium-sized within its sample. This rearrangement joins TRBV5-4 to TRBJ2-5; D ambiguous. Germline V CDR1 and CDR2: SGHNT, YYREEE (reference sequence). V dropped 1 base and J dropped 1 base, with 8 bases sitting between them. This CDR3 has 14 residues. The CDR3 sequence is CASSLSRPQETQYF. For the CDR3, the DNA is TGTGCCAGCAGCTTGTCGCGCCCCCAAGAGACCCAGTACTTC.